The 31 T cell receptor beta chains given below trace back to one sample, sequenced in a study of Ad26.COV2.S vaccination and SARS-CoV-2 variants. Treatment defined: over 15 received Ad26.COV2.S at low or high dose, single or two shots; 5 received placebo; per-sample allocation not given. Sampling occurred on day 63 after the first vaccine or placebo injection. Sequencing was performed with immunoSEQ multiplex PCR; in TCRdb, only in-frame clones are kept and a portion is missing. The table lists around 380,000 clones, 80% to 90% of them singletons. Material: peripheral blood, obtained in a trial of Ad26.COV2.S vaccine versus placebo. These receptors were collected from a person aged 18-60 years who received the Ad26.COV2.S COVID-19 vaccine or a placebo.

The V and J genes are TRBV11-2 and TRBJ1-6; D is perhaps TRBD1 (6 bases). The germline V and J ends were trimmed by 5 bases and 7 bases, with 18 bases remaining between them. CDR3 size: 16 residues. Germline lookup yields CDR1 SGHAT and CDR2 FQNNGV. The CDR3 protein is CASSPGARGGNSPLHF. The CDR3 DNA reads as TGTGCCAGCAGCCCAGGGGCTAGGGGCGGCAATTCACCCCTCCACTTT.

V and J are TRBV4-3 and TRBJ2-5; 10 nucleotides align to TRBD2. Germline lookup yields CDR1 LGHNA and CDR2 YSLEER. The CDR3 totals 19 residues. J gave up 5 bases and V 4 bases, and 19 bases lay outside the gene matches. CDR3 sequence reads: CASSPRRSSGGLAGETQYF. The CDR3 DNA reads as TGCGCCAGCAGCCCCCGCCGCAGTAGCGGGGGGTTAGCGGGGGAGACCCAGTACTTC.

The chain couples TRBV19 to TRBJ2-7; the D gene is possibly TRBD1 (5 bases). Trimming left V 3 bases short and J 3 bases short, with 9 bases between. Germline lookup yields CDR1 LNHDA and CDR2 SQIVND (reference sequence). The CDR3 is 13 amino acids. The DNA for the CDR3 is TGTGCCAGTAGTATCGGCAGGGACTACGAGCAGTACTTC. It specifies CASSIGRDYEQYF.

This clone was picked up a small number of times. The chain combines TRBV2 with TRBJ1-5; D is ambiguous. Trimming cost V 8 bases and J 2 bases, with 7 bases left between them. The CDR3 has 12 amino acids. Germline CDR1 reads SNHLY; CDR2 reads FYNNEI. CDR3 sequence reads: CASGLGNQPQHF. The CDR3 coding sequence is TGTGCCAGCGGTTTGGGCAATCAGCCCCAGCATTTT.

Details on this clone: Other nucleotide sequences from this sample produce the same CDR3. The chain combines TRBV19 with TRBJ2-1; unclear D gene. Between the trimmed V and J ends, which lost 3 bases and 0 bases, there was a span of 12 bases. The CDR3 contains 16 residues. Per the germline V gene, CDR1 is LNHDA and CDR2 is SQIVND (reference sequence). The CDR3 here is CASSMQIASSYNEQFF. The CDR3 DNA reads TGTGCCAGTAGTATGCAGATTGCGAGCTCCTACAATGAGCAGTTCTTC.

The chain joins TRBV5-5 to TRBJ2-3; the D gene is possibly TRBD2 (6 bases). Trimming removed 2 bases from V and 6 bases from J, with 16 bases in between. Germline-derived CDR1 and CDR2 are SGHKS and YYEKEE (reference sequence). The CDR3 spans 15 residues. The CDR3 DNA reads TGTGCCAGCAGCTTAGTTGGGCGGGATCGGGATACGCAGTATTTT. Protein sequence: CASSLVGRDRDTQYF.

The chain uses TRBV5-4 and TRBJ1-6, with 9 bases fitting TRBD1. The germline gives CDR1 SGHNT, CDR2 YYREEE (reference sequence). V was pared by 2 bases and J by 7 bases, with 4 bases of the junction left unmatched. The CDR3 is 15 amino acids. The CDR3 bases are TGTGCCAGCAGCTTCTTGGACAGGGGCAATTCACCCCTCCACTTT. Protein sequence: CASSFLDRGNSPLHF.

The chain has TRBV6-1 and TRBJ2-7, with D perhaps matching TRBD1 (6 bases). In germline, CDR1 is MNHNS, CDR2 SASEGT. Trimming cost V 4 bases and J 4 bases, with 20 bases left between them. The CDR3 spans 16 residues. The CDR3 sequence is CASSGVKTRGTYEQYF. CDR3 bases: TGTGCCAGCAGTGGAGTTAAGACCAGGGGAACTTACGAGCAGTACTTC.

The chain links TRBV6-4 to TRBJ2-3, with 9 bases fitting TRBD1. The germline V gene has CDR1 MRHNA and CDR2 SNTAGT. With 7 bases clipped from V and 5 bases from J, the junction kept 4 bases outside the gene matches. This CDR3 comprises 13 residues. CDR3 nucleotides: TGTGCCAGCAAGGGACAGGGAATAGATACGCAGTATTTT. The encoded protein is CASKGQGIDTQYF.

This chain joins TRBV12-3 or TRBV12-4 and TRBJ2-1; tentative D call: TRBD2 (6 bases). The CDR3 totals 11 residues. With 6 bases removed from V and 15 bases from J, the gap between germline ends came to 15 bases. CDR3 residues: CASRTSGTPFF. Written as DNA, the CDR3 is TGTGCCAGCAGGACCTCCGGGACTCCGTTCTTC.

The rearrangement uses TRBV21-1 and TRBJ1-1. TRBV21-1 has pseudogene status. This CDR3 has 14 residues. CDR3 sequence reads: CATKRDFWNTEAFF. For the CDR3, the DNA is TGTGCCACCAAGAGGGACTTTTGGAACACTGAAGCTTTCTTT.

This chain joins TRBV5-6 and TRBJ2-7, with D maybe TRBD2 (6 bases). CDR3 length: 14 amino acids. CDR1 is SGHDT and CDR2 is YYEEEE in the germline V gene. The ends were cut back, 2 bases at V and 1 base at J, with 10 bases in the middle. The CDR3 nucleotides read TGTGCCAGCAGCTTAGGCGGGGCTTCCTACGAGCAGTACTTC. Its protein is CASSLGGASYEQYF.

Written as DNA, the CDR3 is TGTGCCAGCAGTGGGGGACAGGGGTCAGATGAGCAGTTCTTC. Encoded protein: CASSGGQGSDEQFF. The chain carries TRBV2 and TRBJ2-1; 10 nucleotides line up with TRBD1. After removal of 4 bases from V and 8 bases from J, the junction contained 5 bases not matched to a gene. The CDR3 sequence is 14 residues long. CDR1 and CDR2 (germline): SNHLY, FYNNEI.

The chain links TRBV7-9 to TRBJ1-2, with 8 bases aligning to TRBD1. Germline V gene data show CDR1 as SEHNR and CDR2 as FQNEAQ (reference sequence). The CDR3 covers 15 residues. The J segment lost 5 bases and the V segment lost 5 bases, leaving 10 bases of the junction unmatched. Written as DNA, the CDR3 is TGTGCCAGCAGCGACCACAGGGGGTTAAGATATGGCTACACCTTC. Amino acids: CASSDHRGLRYGYTF.

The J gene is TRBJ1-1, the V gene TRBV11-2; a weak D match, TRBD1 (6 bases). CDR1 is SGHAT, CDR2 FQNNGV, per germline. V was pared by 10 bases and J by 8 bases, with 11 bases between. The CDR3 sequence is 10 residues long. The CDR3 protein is CAKAQGEAFF. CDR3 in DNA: TGTGCCAAAGCACAGGGAGAAGCTTTCTTT.

The CDR3 is CASSLDRGREAFF. The DNA of the CDR3 is TGTGCCAGCAGTTTAGATCGGGGACGGGAAGCTTTCTTT. The rearrangement links TRBV27 to TRBJ1-1; possibly TRBD1 for D (5 bases). The length of the CDR3 is 13 residues. The V gene's germline CDR1 is MNHEY and CDR2 SMNVEV (reference sequence). V lost 2 bases to trimming and J lost 8 bases, with 12 bases between them.

CDR3: CAISAGVSSYEQYF. CDR3 DNA: TGTGCCATCAGTGCAGGGGTCAGCTCCTACGAGCAGTACTTC. The chain employs TRBV10-3 and TRBJ2-7; maybe TRBD1 (6 bases). Per the germline V gene, CDR1 is ENHRY and CDR2 is SYGVKD. The ends were cut back, 4 bases at V and 0 bases at J, with 10 bases in the middle. CDR3 size: 14 residues.

For the CDR3, the DNA is TGTGCCAGCAACTGGGTCGGTTCAGGTCAGCCCCAGCATTTT. This encodes CASNWVGSGQPQHF. The V and J genes are TRBV2 and TRBJ1-5; D call uncertain. V lost 7 bases and J 6 bases, leaving 16 bases between the germline ends. CDR1 and CDR2 from the germline V gene are SNHLY and FYNNEI. This CDR3 is built from 14 residues. The whole variable domain, remainder taken from reference TRBV2 and TRBJ1-5, is EPEVTQTPSHQVTQMGQEVILRCVPISNHLYFYWYRQILGQKVEFLVSFYNNEISEKSEIFDDQFSVERPDGSNFTLKIRSTKLEDSAMYFCASNWVGSGQPQHFGDGTRLSIL.

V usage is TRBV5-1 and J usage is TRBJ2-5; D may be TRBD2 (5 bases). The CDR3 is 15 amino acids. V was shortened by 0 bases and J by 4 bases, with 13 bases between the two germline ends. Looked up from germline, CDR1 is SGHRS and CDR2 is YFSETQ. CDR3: CASSLVAGDGETQYF. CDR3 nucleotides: TGCGCCAGCAGCTTGGTTGCCGGGGATGGAGAGACCCAGTACTTC.

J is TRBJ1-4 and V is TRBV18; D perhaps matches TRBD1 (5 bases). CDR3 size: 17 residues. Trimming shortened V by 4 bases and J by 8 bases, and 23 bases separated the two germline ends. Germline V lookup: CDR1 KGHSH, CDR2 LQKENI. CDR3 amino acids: CASSLNSAELRGEKLFF. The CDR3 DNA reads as TGTGCCAGCTCACTGAACTCAGCGGAGTTGAGGGGCGAAAAACTGTTTTTT.

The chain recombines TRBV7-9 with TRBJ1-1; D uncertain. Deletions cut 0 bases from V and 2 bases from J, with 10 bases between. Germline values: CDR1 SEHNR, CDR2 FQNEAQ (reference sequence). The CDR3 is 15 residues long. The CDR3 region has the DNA TGTGCCAGCAGCTTAGCTTTGGGGAAAAACACTGAAGCTTTCTTT. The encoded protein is CASSLALGKNTEAFF.

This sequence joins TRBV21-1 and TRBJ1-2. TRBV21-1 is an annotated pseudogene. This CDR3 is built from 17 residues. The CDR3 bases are TGTGCCAGCAGCAAAGCGCATGGAGGGGCCTTCGACTATGGCTACACCTTC. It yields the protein CASSKAHGGAFDYGYTF.

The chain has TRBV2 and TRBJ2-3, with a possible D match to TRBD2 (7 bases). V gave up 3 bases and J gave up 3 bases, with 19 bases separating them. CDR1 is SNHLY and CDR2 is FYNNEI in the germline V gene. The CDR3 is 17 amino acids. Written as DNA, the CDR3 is TGTGCCAGCAGTGAGAGGTGGACGGGGGGCCTAACAGATACGCAGTATTTT. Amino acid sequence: CASSERWTGGLTDTQYF.

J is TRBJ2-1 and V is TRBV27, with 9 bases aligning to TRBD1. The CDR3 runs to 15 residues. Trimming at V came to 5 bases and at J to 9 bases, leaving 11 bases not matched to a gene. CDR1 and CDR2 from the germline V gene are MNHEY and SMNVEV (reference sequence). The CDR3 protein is CASSIFGQGIPEQFF. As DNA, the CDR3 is TGTGCCAGCAGTATCTTCGGACAGGGGATTCCTGAGCAGTTCTTC.

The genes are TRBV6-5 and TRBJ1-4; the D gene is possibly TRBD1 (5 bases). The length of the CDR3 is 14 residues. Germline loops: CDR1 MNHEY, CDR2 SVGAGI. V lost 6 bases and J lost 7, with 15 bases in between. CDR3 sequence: CASSRGVGSEKLFF. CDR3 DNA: TGTGCCAGCAGCCGGGGGGTCGGGAGTGAAAAACTGTTTTTT.

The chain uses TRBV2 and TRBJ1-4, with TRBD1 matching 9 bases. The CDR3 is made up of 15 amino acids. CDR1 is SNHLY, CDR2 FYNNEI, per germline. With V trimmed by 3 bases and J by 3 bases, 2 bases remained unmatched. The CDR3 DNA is TGTGCCAGCAGTGAGGACAGGGGCTCTAATGAAAAACTGTTTTTT. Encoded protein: CASSEDRGSNEKLFF.

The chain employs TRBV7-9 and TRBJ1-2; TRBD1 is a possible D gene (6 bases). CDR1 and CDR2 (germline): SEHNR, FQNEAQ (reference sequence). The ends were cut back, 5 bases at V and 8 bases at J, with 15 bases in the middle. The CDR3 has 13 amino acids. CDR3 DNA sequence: TGTGCCAGCAGCGCAGAGGGGGAAGGGGGCTACACCTTC. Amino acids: CASSAEGEGGYTF. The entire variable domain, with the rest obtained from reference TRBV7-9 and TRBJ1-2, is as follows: DTGVSQNPRHKITKRGQNVTFRCDPISEHNRLYWYRQTLGQGPEFLTYFQNEAQLEKSRLLSDRFSAERPKGSFSTLEIQRTEQGDSAMYLCASSAEGEGGYTFGSGTRLTVV.

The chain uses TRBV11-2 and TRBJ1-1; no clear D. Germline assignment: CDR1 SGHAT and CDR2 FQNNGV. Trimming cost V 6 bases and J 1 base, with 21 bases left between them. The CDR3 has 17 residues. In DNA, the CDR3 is TGTGCCAGCAGTCGAAACATGCCGGGATTTCAGAACACTGAAGCTTTCTTT. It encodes CASSRNMPGFQNTEAFF.

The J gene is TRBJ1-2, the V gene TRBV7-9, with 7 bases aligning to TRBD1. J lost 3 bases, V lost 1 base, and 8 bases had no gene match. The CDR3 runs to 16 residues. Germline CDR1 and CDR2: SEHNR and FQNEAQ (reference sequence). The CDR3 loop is CASSLGRQGRYYGYTF. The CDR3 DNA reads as TGTGCCAGCAGCTTAGGTAGACAGGGCAGGTACTATGGCTACACCTTC.

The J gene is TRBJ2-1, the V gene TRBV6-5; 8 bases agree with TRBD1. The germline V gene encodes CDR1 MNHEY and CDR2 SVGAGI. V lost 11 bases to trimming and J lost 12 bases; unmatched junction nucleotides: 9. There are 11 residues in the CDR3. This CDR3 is CAAKEGQVQFF. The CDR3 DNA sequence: TGTGCCGCAAAGGAGGGACAGGTGCAGTTCTTC.

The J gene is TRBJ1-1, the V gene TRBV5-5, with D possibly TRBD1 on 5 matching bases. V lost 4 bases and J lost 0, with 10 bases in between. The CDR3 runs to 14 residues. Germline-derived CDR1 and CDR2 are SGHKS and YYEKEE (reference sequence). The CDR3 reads CASSVQDMNTEAFF. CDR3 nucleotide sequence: TGTGCCAGCAGCGTGCAGGACATGAACACTGAAGCTTTCTTT.